The sequence of this TCR beta chain was determined in a study of vaccination and CD4 T cells after COVID-19. By share, this clonotype ranks as medium-sized. What it binds is unknown. The Oncomine TCR Beta short-read assay generated sequence data from the DNA of cultured CD4+ T cells. TCRdb reanalysed the PCR reads using MiXCR and keeps one entry per CDR3 protein. This table holds 3,500 to 4,500 distinct CDR3 sequences, around 21% found once. Treatment defined: 10-day PBMC culture with coronavirus spike peptide pools or control peptides (ViraFEST assay). The CDR3 is made up of 16 amino acids. Germline V gene sequence: CDR1 DFQATT, CDR2 SNEGSKA (reference sequence). Trimming cost V 3 bases and J 0 bases, with 15 bases left between them.

The clonotype originates from a human donor who had recovered from COVID-19. The input for sequencing was CD4+ T cells from blood, cultured in vitro, taken after SARS-CoV-2 vaccination. This chain connects TRBV20-1 to TRBJ1-5, with D unclear. The CDR3 is CSASPHSVYSNQPQHF. DNA for the CDR3: TGCAGTGCTAGTCCGCACAGCGTCTATAGCAATCAGCCCCAGCATTTT.